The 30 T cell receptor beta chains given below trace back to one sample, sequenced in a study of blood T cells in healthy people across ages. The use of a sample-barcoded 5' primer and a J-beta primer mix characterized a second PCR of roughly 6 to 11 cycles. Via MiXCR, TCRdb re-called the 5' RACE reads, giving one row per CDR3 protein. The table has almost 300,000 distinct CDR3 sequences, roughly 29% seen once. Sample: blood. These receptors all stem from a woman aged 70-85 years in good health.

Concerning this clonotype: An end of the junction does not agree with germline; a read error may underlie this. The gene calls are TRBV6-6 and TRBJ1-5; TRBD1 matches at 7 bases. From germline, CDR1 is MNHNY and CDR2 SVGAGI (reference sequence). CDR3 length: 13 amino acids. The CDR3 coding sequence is TGCGCCAGCAGCCAAGGGACAGATCAGCCCCAGCATTTT. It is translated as CASSQGTDQPQHF.

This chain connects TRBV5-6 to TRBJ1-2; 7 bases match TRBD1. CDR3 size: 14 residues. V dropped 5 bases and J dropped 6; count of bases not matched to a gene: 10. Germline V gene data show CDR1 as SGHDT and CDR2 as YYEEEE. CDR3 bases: TGTGCCAGCAGTCCCGGCAGGGGGTTAGATGGCTACACCTTC. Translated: CASSPGRGLDGYTF.

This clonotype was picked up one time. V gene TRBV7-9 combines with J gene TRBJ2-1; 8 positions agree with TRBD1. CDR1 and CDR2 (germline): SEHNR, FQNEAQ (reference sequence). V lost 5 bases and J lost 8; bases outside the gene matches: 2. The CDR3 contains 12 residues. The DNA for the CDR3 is TGTGCCAGCAGCCAGACAGGGGATGAGCAGTTCTTC. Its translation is CASSQTGDEQFF.

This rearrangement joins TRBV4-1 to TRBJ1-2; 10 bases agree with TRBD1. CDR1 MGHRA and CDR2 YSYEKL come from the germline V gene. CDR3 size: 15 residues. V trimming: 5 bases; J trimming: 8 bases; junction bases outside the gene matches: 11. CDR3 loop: CASSWTDRGLEGYTF. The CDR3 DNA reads TGCGCCAGCAGCTGGACAGACAGGGGGCTAGAGGGCTACACCTTC.

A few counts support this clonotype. The CDR3 coding sequence is TGCAGCGCCCAGAGAGGGGCCGGAGCAAAACTGTTTTTT. This translates into CSAQRGAGAKLFF. The chain has TRBV29-1 and TRBJ1-4; D perhaps matches TRBD1 (5 bases). The germline V gene encodes CDR1 SQVTM and CDR2 ANQGSEA. V lost 7 bases to trimming and J lost 10 bases, with 19 bases between them. The CDR3 spans 13 residues.

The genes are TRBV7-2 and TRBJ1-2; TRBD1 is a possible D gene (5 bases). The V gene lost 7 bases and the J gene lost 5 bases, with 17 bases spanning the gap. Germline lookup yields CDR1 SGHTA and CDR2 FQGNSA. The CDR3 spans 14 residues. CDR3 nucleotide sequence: TGTGCCAGCACATTCAACCACGGGGCATATGGCTACACCTTC. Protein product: CASTFNHGAYGYTF.

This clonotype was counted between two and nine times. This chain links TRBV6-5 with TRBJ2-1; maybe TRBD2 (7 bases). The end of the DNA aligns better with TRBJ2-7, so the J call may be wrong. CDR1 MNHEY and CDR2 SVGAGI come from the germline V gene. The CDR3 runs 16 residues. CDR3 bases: TGTGCCAGCAGTTATGGGGGGGGCGCTACAGGCTACGAGCAGTACTTC. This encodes CASSYGGGATGYEQYF.

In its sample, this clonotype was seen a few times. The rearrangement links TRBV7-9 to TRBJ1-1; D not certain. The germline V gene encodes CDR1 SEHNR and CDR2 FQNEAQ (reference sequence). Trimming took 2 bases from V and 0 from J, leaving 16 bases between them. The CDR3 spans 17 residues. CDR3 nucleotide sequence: TGTGCCAGCAGCTTATTTCTGGGGATTTCGGTGAACACTGAAGCTTTCTTT. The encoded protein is CASSLFLGISVNTEAFF.

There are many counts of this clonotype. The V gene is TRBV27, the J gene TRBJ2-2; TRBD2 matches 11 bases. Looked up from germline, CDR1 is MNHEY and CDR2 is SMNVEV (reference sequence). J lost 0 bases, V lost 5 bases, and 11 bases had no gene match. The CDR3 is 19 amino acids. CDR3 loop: CASSGYSGRADPNTGELFF. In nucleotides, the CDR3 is TGTGCCAGCAGTGGCTATAGCGGGAGGGCCGACCCGAACACCGGGGAGCTGTTTTTT.

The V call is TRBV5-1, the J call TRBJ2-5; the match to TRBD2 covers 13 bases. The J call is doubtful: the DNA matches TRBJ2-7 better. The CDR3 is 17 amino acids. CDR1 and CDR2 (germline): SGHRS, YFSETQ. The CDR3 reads CASSLGAGLAGDYEQYF. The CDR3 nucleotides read TGCGCCAGCAGCTTGGGTGCTGGACTAGCGGGGGATTACGAGCAGTACTTC.

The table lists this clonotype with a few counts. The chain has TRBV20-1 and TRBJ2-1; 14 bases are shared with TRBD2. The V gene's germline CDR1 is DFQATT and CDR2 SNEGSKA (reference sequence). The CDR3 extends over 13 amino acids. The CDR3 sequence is CSTTSGRGYEQFF. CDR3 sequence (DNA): TGCAGCACGACTAGCGGGAGGGGTTATGAGCAGTTCTTC.

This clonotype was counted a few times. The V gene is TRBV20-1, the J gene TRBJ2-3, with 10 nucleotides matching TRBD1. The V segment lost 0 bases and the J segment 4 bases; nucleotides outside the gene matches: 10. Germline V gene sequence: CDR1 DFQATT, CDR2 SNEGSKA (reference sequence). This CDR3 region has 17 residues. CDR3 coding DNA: TGCAGTGCTAGAGAGAGGCCCGGGACAGGGGTCCCAGATACGCAGTATTTT. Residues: CSARERPGTGVPDTQYF.

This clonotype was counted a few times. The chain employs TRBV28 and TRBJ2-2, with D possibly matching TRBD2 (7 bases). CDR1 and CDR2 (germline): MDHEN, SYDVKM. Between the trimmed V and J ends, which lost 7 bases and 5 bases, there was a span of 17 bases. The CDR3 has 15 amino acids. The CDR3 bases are TGTGCCAGCAACCCAGCGGGACAAGGGACCGGGGAGCTGTTTTTT. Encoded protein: CASNPAGQGTGELFF.

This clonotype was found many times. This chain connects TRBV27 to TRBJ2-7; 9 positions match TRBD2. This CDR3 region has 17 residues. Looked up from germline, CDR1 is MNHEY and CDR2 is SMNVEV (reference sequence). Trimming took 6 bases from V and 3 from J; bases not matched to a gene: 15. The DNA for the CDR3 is TGTGCCAGCAGATCCCTCGCGGGCTCTAGCGGGAACTACGAGCAGTACTTC. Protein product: CASRSLAGSSGNYEQYF.

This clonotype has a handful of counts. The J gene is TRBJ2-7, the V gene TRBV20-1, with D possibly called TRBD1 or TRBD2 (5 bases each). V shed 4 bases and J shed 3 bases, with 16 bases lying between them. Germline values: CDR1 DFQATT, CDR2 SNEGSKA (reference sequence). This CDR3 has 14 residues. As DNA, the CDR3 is TGCAGTGCTATACTCCCAAGAGGGGACTACGAGCAGTACTTC. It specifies CSAILPRGDYEQYF.

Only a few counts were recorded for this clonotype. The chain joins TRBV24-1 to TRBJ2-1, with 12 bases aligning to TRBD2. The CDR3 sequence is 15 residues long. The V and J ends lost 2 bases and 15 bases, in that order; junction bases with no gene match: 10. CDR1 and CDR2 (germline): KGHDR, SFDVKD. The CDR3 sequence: CATSDSLAGGPTPFF. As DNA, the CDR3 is TGTGCCACCAGTGATTCCCTAGCGGGAGGGCCGACGCCGTTCTTC.

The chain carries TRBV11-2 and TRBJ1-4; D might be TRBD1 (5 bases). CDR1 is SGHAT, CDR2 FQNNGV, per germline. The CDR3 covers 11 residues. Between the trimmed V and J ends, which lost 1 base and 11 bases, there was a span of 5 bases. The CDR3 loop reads CASSLGQKLFF. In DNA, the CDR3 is TGTGCCAGCAGCTTAGGACAGAAACTGTTTTTT.

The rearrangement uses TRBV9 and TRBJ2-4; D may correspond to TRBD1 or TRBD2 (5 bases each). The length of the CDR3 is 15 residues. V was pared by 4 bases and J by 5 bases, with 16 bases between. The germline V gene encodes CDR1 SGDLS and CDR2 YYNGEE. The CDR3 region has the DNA TGTGCCAGCAGCCCCACCGGGACGAGCGAAAACATTCAGTACTTC. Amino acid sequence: CASSPTGTSENIQYF.

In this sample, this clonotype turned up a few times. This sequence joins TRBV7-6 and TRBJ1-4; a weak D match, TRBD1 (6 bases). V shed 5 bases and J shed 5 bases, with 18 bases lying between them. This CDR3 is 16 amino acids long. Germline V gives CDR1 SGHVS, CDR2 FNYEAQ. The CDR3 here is CASSGSLGQTNEKLFF. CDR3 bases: TGTGCCAGCAGCGGATCATTAGGACAGACGAATGAAAAACTGTTTTTT.

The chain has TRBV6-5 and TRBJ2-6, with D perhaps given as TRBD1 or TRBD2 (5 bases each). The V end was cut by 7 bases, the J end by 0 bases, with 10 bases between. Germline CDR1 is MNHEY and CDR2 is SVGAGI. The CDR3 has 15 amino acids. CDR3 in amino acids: CASTYGGSGANVLTF. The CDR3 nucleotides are TGTGCCAGCACTTATGGGGGCTCTGGGGCCAACGTCCTGACTTTC.

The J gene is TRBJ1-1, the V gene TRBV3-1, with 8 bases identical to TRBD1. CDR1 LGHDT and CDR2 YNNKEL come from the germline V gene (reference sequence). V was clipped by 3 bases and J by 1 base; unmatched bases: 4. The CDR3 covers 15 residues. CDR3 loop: CASSHWDRRNTEAFF. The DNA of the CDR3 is TGTGCCAGCAGCCATTGGGACAGGAGGAACACTGAAGCTTTCTTT.

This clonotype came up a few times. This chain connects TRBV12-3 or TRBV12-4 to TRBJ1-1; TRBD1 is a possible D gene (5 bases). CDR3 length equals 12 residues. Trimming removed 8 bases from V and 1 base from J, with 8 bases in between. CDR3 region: CASDTGNTEAFF. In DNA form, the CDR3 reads TGTGCCAGCGATACAGGGAACACTGAAGCTTTCTTT.

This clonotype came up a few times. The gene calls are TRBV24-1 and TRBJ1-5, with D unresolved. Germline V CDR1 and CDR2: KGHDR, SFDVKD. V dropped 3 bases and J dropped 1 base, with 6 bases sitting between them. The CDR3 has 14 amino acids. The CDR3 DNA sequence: TGTGCCACCAGTGATGGAACAAGCAATCAGCCCCAGCATTTT. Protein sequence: CATSDGTSNQPQHF.

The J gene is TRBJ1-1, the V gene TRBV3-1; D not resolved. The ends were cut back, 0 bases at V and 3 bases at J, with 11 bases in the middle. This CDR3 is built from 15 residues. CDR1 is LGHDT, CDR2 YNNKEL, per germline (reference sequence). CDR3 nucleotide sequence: TGTGCCAGCAGCCAAGACCTCTTGGTGGACACTGAAGCTTTCTTT. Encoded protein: CASSQDLLVDTEAFF.

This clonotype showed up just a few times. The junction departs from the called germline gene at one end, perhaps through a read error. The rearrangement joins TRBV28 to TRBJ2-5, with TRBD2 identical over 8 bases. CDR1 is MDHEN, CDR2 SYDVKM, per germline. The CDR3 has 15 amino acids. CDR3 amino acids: CASSSTGGRQETRYF. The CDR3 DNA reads TGTGCCAGCAGTTCTACGGGGGGGAGGCAAGAGACCCGGTACTTC.

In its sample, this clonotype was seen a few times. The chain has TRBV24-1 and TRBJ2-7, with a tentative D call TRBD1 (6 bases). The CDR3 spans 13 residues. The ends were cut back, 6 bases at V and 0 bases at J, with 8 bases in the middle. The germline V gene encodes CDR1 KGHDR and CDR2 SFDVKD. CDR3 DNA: TGTGCCACCAGTAGGACAGCCTCCTACGAGCAGTACTTC. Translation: CATSRTASYEQYF.

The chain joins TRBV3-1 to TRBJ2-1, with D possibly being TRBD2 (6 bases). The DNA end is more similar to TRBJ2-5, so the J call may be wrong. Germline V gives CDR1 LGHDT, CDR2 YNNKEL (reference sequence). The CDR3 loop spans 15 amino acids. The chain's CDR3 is CASSPGGLRGETQYF. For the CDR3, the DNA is TGTGCCAGCAGCCCCGGAGGACTACGGGGAGAGACCCAGTACTTC.

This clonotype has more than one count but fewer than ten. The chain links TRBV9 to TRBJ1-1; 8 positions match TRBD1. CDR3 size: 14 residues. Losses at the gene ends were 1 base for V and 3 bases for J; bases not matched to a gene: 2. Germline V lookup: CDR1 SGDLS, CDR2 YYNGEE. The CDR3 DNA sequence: TGTGCCAGCAGCGTAACAGGGGGTGACACTGAAGCTTTCTTT. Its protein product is CASSVTGGDTEAFF.

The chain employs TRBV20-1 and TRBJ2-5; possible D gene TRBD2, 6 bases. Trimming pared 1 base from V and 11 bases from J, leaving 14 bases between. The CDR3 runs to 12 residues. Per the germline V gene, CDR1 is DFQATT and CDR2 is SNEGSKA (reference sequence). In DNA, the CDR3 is TGCAGTGCTAGAGTCCCCGGGAGCGCGCAGTACTTC. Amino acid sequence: CSARVPGSAQYF.

The CDR3 bases are TGTGCCAGCATAGGCAGAACCGATTCACCCCTCCACTTT. Translation: CASIGRTDSPLHF. The rearrangement joins TRBV6-2 or TRBV6-3 to TRBJ1-6; D call uncertain. Trimming left V 7 bases short and J 8 bases short, with 12 bases between. CDR3 length: 13 residues. CDR1 and CDR2 (germline): MNHEY, SVGEGT.